Included here is one TCR beta chain sequence, with context. The antigen is not known. The data originate from a study of CD8 T cells in Susac syndrome. The authors sequenced TCR beta from blood CD8+ and CD4+ T cells. TEMRA cells were enriched by FACS, while CD8+ and CD4+ T cells were obtained through a negative isolation that was performed magnetically. After extraction with the RNeasy kit, roughly 0.45 to 1 ug of the RNA was reverse transcribed using random hexamers. TCRdb reanalysed the immunoSEQ multiplex PCR reads using MiXCR and keeps one entry per CDR3 protein. The sample includes under 250,000 distinct CDR3 sequences, 93% seen only once; the top ten take 0.055% to 0.075%. The study's findings and limits: The study conceded that relatively few individuals underwent its TCR sequencing and HLA analysis.

CDR1 and CDR2 (germline): SEHNR, FQNEAQ (reference sequence). The length of the CDR3 is 14 residues. The sequencing sample was made of CD4+ T cells from PBMCs. The chain employs TRBV7-9 and TRBJ1-1, with D possibly being TRBD1 (5 bases). The receptor's source is a human donor with multiple sclerosis. The CDR3 nucleotides are TGTGTCCTCCCGGACGGGGTAGGGGTCACTGAAGCTTTCTTT. Translating it yields CVLPDGVGVTEAFF.